The 15 T cell receptor beta chains presented below share a single source sample, sequenced in a study of T-cell reconstitution after alpha-beta-depleted transplantation in children. Unique molecular identifiers were incorporated into the prepared TCRbeta library. Via MiXCR, TCRdb re-called the PCR reads, giving one row per CDR3 protein. The sample includes some 250,000 distinct CDR3 sequences, around 12% seen only once; the top ten take around 2.5%. The material was PBMCs from the stem cell graft donor, obtained from the stem cell graft. The receptor set was obtained from a human donor who donated a stem cell graft to a child with acute lymphoblastic leukemia.

The table lists this clonotype with many counts. The V and J genes are TRBV28 and TRBJ2-2, with D possibly TRBD1 on 6 matching bases. This CDR3 contains 14 residues. With 7 bases removed from V and 7 bases from J, the gap between germline ends came to 16 bases. Germline assignment: CDR1 MDHEN and CDR2 SYDVKM. Written as DNA, the CDR3 is TGTGCCAGCACCGAAAGGGGGACGAGCGGGGAGCTGTTTTTT. This gives the protein CASTERGTSGELFF.

Notes on this clonotype: A much larger clonotype is one base distant, so this may be a read error. CDR3 nucleotides: TGTGCCAGCAGAGTGATTATAGGGGGGGCCAAAAACAGTCAGTACTTC. This translates into CASRVIIGGAKNSQYF. V is TRBV28 and J is TRBJ2-4; weak D call: TRBD2 (7 bases). Germline-derived CDR1 and CDR2 are MDHEN and SYDVKM. The CDR3 is made up of 16 amino acids.

This chain's CDR3 is CASSATGGSSNQPQHF. The CDR3 DNA reads TGTGCCAGCAGCGCCACCGGGGGGTCTAGCAATCAGCCCCAGCATTTT. The V call is TRBV5-8, the J call TRBJ1-5, with D perhaps matching TRBD1 (5 bases). The V and J ends lost 4 bases and 0 bases respectively, with 14 bases between them. The CDR3 length is 16 residues. From germline, CDR1 is SGHTS and CDR2 YDEGEE.

This clonotype was counted many times. The chain joins TRBV6-5 to TRBJ1-2; tentative D call: TRBD1 (5 bases). The CDR3 totals 14 residues. Looked up from germline, CDR1 is MNHEY and CDR2 is SVGAGI. V was pared by 4 bases and J by 0 bases, with 9 bases between. For the CDR3, the DNA is TGTGCCAGCAGTTTTTTGGGGGCTAACTATGGCTACACCTTC. Translation: CASSFLGANYGYTF.

The rearrangement uses TRBV6-1 and TRBJ2-7; 9 bases align to TRBD1. Looked up from germline, CDR1 is MNHNS and CDR2 is SASEGT. The CDR3 totals 14 residues. V dropped 6 bases and J dropped 4; count of bases not matched to a gene: 7. CDR3 amino acids: CASRRGQGEYEQYF. CDR3 DNA: TGTGCCAGCAGGAGGGGACAGGGAGAGTACGAGCAGTACTTC.

In this sample, this clonotype turned up many times. This chain uses TRBV2 with TRBJ2-5; D remains ambiguous. Trimming shortened V by 5 bases and J by 3 bases, and 13 bases separated the two germline ends. CDR1 is SNHLY and CDR2 is FYNNEI in the germline V gene. CDR3 length: 14 residues. This chain's CDR3 is CASSILGLEETQYF. The CDR3 nucleotides are TGTGCCAGCAGTATCCTCGGGTTAGAAGAGACCCAGTACTTC. The entire variable domain, with the rest obtained from reference TRBV2 and TRBJ2-5, is as follows: EPEVTQTPSHQVTQMGQEVILRCVPISNHLYFYWYRQILGQKVEFLVSFYNNEISEKSEIFDDQFSVERPDGSNFTLKIRSTKLEDSAMYFCASSILGLEETQYFGPGTRLLVL.

This clonotype has a count of ten or more. The chain has TRBV5-1 and TRBJ1-1; D might be TRBD1 (5 bases). V lost 3 bases, J lost 1 base, and 16 bases lay in between. Germline CDR1 SGHRS, CDR2 YFSETQ. The CDR3 consists of 16 residues. The CDR3, as DNA: TGCGCCAGCAGCTGGCTGGGGACGAACAAGAACACTGAAGCTTTCTTT. Residues: CASSWLGTNKNTEAFF.

In its sample, this clonotype was seen a few times. This chain links TRBV6-1 with TRBJ2-7; 10 bases fit TRBD2. This CDR3 has 14 amino acids. The germline V gene has CDR1 MNHNS and CDR2 SASEGT. The trim removed 5 bases at V and 3 bases at J, leaving 4 bases unmatched. The CDR3 bases are TGTGCCAGCAGTCCCGGGACTAGCGTCTACGAGCAGTACTTC. Residues: CASSPGTSVYEQYF.

The chain combines TRBV15 with TRBJ2-5; possibly TRBD2 for D (5 bases). V was shortened by 0 bases and J by 5 bases, with 13 bases between the two germline ends. Looked up from germline, CDR1 is LNHNV and CDR2 is YYDKDF (reference sequence). The CDR3 runs 15 residues. The CDR3 nucleotides read TGTGCCACCAGCAGAGATGCGTATCGCGGGGAGACCCAGTACTTC. Encoded protein: CATSRDAYRGETQYF. Full variable domain (remainder filled in from reference TRBV15 and TRBJ2-5): DAMVIQNPRYQVTQFGKPVTLSCSQTLNHNVMYWYQQKSSQAPKLLFHYYDKDFNNEADTPDNFQSRRPNTSFCFLDIRSPGLGDTAMYLCATSRDAYRGETQYFGPGTRLLVL.

This clonotype has at least ten counts. The junction and the germline gene differ at one end; a read error may be behind it. V and J are TRBV4-1 and TRBJ1-2, with 8 bases lining up with TRBD1. The CDR3 spans 13 residues. Germline CDR1 and CDR2: MGHRA and YSYEKL. The CDR3, as DNA: TGCGCCAGCAGCCAACCCACCGCGGACAGGGTCTACTTC. Translated, it gives CASSQPTADRVYF.

This clonotype was recorded many times. V gene TRBV14 combines with J gene TRBJ2-1; 10 positions match TRBD2. The CDR3 is 16 residues long. Trimming removed 0 bases from V and 9 bases from J; junction bases left unmatched: 8. In germline, CDR1 is SGHDN, CDR2 FVKESK. Written as DNA, the CDR3 is TGTGCCAGCAGCCAAGATGGCCTAGCGGGAGACATTGAGCAGTTCTTC. Amino acid sequence: CASSQDGLAGDIEQFF.

This clonotype was seen many times. V is TRBV7-2 and J is TRBJ2-7, with D maybe TRBD1 (6 bases). The CDR3 totals 15 residues. CDR1 and CDR2 (germline): SGHTA, FQGNSA. Trimming removed 5 bases from V and 2 bases from J, with 16 bases in between. DNA for the CDR3: TGTGCCAGCAGCCGAAGGGGGACGGACCCCTACGAGCAGTACTTC. It codes for CASSRRGTDPYEQYF.

This clonotype was counted at least ten times. The V gene is TRBV12-3 or TRBV12-4, the J gene TRBJ2-1; 8 nucleotides align to TRBD2. This CDR3 spans 15 amino acids. V was pared by 2 bases and J by 12 bases, with 12 bases of the junction left unmatched. CDR3 region: CASSLTGGGRRGQFF. DNA of the CDR3: TGTGCCAGCAGTTTAACCGGGGGGGGTCGAAGAGGGCAGTTCTTC.

This clonotype was counted at least ten times. V usage is TRBV6-5 and J usage is TRBJ1-2; perhaps TRBD1 as D (5 bases). The CDR3 runs to 14 residues. Trimming took 6 bases from V and 5 from J, leaving 16 bases between them. Germline lookup yields CDR1 MNHEY and CDR2 SVGAGI. CDR3 nucleotides: TGTGCCAGCAGCTTTGTTGCAGGGCTATATGGCTACACCTTC. This sequence encodes CASSFVAGLYGYTF.

The V and J genes are TRBV7-9 and TRBJ2-7, with D uncertain. CDR1 SEHNR and CDR2 FQNEAQ come from the germline V gene (reference sequence). V was shortened by 3 bases and J by 4 bases, with 10 bases between the two germline ends. The CDR3 is made up of 13 amino acids. The CDR3 sequence: CASSFLGSYEQYF. In nucleotides, the CDR3 is TGTGCCAGCAGCTTTCTCGGGTCTTACGAGCAGTACTTC.